Below, one T cell receptor (beta chain) is given with its context. Its matching antigen is unknown. TCRdb re-called the 5' RACE reads and catalogs CDR3 proteins one per entry, DNA excluded. Reported are 500,000 or so distinct CDR3 sequences; the ten largest clones contain roughly 3.5%. The data derive from a study of T cells expressing NK-cell markers. Across the study: Each TCR beta repertoire originated in sorted T cells that were CD3+CD56+NKG2C+, CD3+CD56+NKG2C- or CD3+CD56-NKG2C+.

Study-level points and caveats: In several donors, dominant clonotypes made up about 25-60.1% of CD3+CD56-NKG2C+ cells. It is unclear if expanded NKG2C-expressing clones target HCMV antigens.

CDR1 SNHLY and CDR2 FYNNEI come from the germline V gene. The CDR3 has 13 residues. The chain carries TRBV2 and TRBJ2-3; lacking DNA, the TRBD1 call made by TCRdb goes unchecked. This TCR was sampled from a man younger than 35 in good health. The sequencing input was blood T cells: a sorted CD56 or NKG2C T cell subset, CD4+ or CD8+ T cells, or bulk PBMC T cells (not recorded which). CDR3: CASKERSRDTQYF.